This T cell receptor beta chain was obtained from a study of blood T cells in healthy people across ages. The use of a sample-barcoded 5' primer and a J-beta primer mix characterized a second PCR of roughly 6 to 11 cycles. Using its own MiXCR run on the 5' RACE reads, TCRdb lists one record per CDR3 protein. Of 780,000 or so distinct CDR3 sequences listed, roughly 50% are singletons. Losses at the gene ends were 0 bases for V and 4 bases for J; bases not matched to a gene: 5. CDR1 is SGHKS, CDR2 YYEKEE, per germline (reference sequence). This CDR3 has 15 residues. The J gene is TRBJ1-2, the V gene TRBV5-5; 8 bases are shared with TRBD1. This receptor was identified in a man aged 35 to 55 in good health. Source material: blood. In nucleotides, the CDR3 is TGTGCCAGCAGCTTGGACAGGGGGTTCGGCTATGGCTACACCTTC. Amino acids: CASSLDRGFGYGYTF.